This entry describes one T cell receptor beta chain. Germline CDR1 is MGHDK and CDR2 is SYGVNS. The CDR3 has 17 residues. V shed 4 bases and J 0 bases; nucleotides not matched to a gene: 8. Assay used: immunoSEQ multiplex PCR; TCRdb lists only in-frame clones, some missing. This sample has under 350,000 clones, with 65% to 90% found just once. This sample is part of a study of blood T cell repertoires in COVID-19. The sequenced material came from PBMCs or T cells enriched from blood (not recorded which). The receptor was isolated from a man aged 30 to 45 who had recovered from COVID-19. This chain joins TRBV25-1 and TRBJ2-1; 8 bases agree with TRBD1. DNA of the CDR3: TGTGCCAGCAGTGGATGGGACAGGCCAAGCTCCTACAATGAGCAGTTCTTC. It encodes CASSGWDRPSSYNEQFF.